The 12 T cell receptor beta chains reported below all come from one sample, sequenced in a study of human T cells and chemical hapten exposure. Time point given: patch test 1, 2 weeks after DPC sensitization. Noted treatment: therapeutic diphenylcyclopropenone sensitization with weekly scalp DPC. MiXCR, run by TCRdb on the RACE reads, gives a single entry per CDR3 protein. Among fewer than 400,000 distinct CDR3 sequences listed, about 7% were seen once. Sequenced material: whole blood, taken in connection with sensitization to the hapten diphenylcyclopropenone (DPC). These receptors all come from a woman aged 18-30 years with alopecia areata. Some clones in this sample may be carry-over from other donors' samples.

This clonotype was observed many times. V and J are TRBV7-9 and TRBJ2-2; D is unclear. The CDR3 length is 13 residues. Germline lookup yields CDR1 SEHNR and CDR2 FQNEAQ (reference sequence). V was trimmed by 5 bases and J by 6 bases, leaving 10 bases between them. CDR3 in amino acids: CASSLSTAGELFF. The CDR3 DNA reads TGTGCCAGCAGCCTTTCCACGGCCGGGGAGCTGTTTTTT.

In this sample, this clonotype turned up a few times. V and J are TRBV6-1 and TRBJ2-3, with TRBD2 identical over 9 bases. This CDR3 is 14 amino acids long. The junction had 3 bases not matched to a gene; V was cut back by 7 bases and J by 1 base. CDR1 MNHNS and CDR2 SASEGT come from the germline V gene. CDR3 sequence (DNA): TGTGCCAGCAAGGTAGCGGGGGGCACAGATACGCAGTATTTT. This gives the protein CASKVAGGTDTQYF.

The rearrangement joins TRBV2 to TRBJ2-3; 10 bases line up with TRBD1. Losses at the gene ends were 7 bases for V and 4 bases for J; bases not matched to a gene: 5. Germline CDR1 reads SNHLY; CDR2 reads FYNNEI. The CDR3 has 14 residues. In nucleotides, the CDR3 is TGTGCCAGCACCCCAGGGACAGGGGCAGATACGCAGTATTTT. This encodes CASTPGTGADTQYF.

This clonotype has ten or more counts. This sequence joins TRBV20-1 and TRBJ1-6; D not certain. The CDR3 sequence is 12 residues long. Germline CDR1 DFQATT, CDR2 SNEGSKA (reference sequence). The CDR3 sequence is CTAGGSNSPLHF. For the CDR3, the DNA is TGCACCGCTGGCGGGTCTAATTCACCCCTCCACTTT.

There are a few counts of this clonotype. CDR3 region: CASSRGGGVAYTEAFF. CDR3 sequence (DNA): TGTGCCAGCAGCCGGGGTGGAGGGGTTGCGTACACTGAAGCTTTCTTT. The chain is built from TRBV14 and TRBJ1-1; perhaps TRBD1 as D (5 bases). V dropped 4 bases and J dropped 3 bases, with 18 bases sitting between them. In germline, CDR1 is SGHDN, CDR2 FVKESK. The CDR3 loop spans 16 amino acids.

This clonotype was seen only a few times. J is TRBJ2-1 and V is TRBV5-5; 7 bases fit TRBD1. CDR3 length: 15 residues. V lost 4 bases, J lost 3 bases, and 7 bases stayed unmatched. Germline assignment: CDR1 SGHKS and CDR2 YYEKEE (reference sequence). The CDR3 sequence is CASSVDRAIYNEQFF. CDR3 coding DNA: TGTGCCAGCAGCGTAGACAGGGCCATCTACAATGAGCAGTTCTTC.

This clonotype showed up many times. The chain carries TRBV7-9 and TRBJ2-3, with TRBD1 identical over 7 bases. The CDR3 length is 15 residues. The germline V gene encodes CDR1 SEHNR and CDR2 FQNEAQ (reference sequence). J gave up 2 bases and V 2 bases, and 4 bases lay outside the gene matches. This chain's CDR3 is CASSLWQGDTDTQYF. The CDR3 nucleotides read TGTGCCAGCAGCTTATGGCAGGGGGACACAGATACGCAGTATTTT. The variable domain in full, completed from reference TRBV7-9 and TRBJ2-3, reads DTGVSQNPRHKITKRGQNVTFRCDPISEHNRLYWYRQTLGQGPEFLTYFQNEAQLEKSRLLSDRFSAERPKGSFSTLEIQRTEQGDSAMYLCASSLWQGDTDTQYFGPGTRLTVL.

In this sample, this clonotype turned up many times. This chain links TRBV5-1 with TRBJ2-5, with 11 bases identical to TRBD2. Germline lookup yields CDR1 SGHRS and CDR2 YFSETQ. V shed 3 bases and J 5 bases; nucleotides not matched to a gene: 9. There are 16 residues in the CDR3. The CDR3 is CASSSMTSGVSETQYF. In DNA form, the CDR3 reads TGCGCCAGCAGCTCAATGACTAGCGGGGTATCGGAGACCCAGTACTTC.

This chain connects TRBV6-4 to TRBJ1-4; D unresolved. From germline, CDR1 is MRHNA and CDR2 SNTAGT. This CDR3 is built from 15 residues. V lost 4 bases and J 2 bases, leaving 11 bases between the germline ends. The CDR3 here is CASSVSSGTNEKLFF. The CDR3 nucleotides are TGTGCCAGCAGTGTTTCCTCGGGGACTAATGAAAAACTGTTTTTT.

This chain links TRBV12-3 or TRBV12-4 with TRBJ1-2; D not resolved. This CDR3 region has 17 residues. Trimming pared 6 bases from V and 6 bases from J, leaving 26 bases between. CDR3 loop: CASSPPTAEAFWDGYTF. In DNA form, the CDR3 reads TGTGCCAGCAGCCCACCTACTGCGGAGGCGTTTTGGGATGGCTACACCTTC.

The CDR3 region has the DNA TGCGCCAGCAGCTTGGACGAGTGGGGCTCTGGGGCCAACGTCCTGACTTTC. This encodes CASSLDEWGSGANVLTF. The rearrangement uses TRBV5-1 and TRBJ2-6; D is unclear. The CDR3 totals 17 residues. V lost 0 bases and J 0 bases, leaving 10 bases between the germline ends. Germline CDR1 is SGHRS and CDR2 is YFSETQ.

This rearrangement joins TRBV6-2 or TRBV6-3 to TRBJ1-5; possibly TRBD1 for D (5 bases). The CDR3 totals 14 residues. CDR1 is MNHEY, CDR2 SVGEGT, per germline. The V end lost 6 bases, the J end lost 3 bases, and 12 bases lay between the germline ends. The CDR3 nucleotides are TGTGCCAGCAGACCCGGACACCTCAATCAGCCCCAGCATTTT. Translated: CASRPGHLNQPQHF.